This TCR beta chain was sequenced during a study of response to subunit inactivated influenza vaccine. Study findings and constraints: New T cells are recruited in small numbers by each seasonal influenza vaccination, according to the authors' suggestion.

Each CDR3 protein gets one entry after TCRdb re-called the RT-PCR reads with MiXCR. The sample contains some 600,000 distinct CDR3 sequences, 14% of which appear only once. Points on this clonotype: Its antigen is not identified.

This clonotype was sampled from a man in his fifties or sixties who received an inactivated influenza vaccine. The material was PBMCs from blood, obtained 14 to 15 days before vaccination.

This CDR3 is CASRLYTGELFF. In nucleotides, the CDR3 is TGTGCCAGCAGACTCTACACCGGGGAGCTGTTTTTT. The chain couples TRBV6-2 or TRBV6-3 to TRBJ2-2, with D unclear. CDR1 MNHEY and CDR2 SVGEGT come from the germline V gene. CDR3 length: 12 amino acids. Trimming left V 6 bases short and J 3 bases short, with 5 bases between.